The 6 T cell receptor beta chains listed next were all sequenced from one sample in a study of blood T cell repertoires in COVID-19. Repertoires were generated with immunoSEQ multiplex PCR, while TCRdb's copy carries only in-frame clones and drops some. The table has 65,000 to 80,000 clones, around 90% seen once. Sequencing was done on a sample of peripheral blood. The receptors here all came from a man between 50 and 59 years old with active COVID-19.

The CDR3: CASSPIGSTGGLYGYTF. Written as DNA, the CDR3 is TGTGCCAGCAGCCCTATAGGGAGTACAGGGGGACTCTATGGCTACACCTTC. The chain has TRBV28 and TRBJ1-2; TRBD1 matches at 8 bases. This CDR3 has 17 residues. CDR1 MDHEN and CDR2 SYDVKM come from the germline V gene. Trimming removed 6 bases from V and 4 bases from J; junction bases left unmatched: 16.

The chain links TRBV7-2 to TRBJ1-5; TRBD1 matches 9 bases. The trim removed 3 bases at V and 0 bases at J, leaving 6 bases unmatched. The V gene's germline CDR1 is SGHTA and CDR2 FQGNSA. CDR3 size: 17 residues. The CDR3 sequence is CASSLRGQGDSNQPQHF. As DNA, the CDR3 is TGTGCCAGCAGCTTGAGGGGACAGGGCGATAGCAATCAGCCCCAGCATTTT. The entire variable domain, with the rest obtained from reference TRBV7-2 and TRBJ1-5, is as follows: GAGVSQSPSNKVTEKGKDVELRCDPISGHTALYWYRQSLGQGLEFLIYFQGNSAPDKSGLPSDRFSAERTGGSVSTLTIQRTQQEDSAVYLCASSLRGQGDSNQPQHFGDGTRLSIL.

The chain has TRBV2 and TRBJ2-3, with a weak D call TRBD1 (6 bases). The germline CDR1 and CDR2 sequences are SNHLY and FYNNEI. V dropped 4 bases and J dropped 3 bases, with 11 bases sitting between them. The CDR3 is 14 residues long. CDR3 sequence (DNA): TGTGCCAGCAGTGCCGGACAGAGAACAGATACGCAGTATTTT. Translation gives CASSAGQRTDTQYF.

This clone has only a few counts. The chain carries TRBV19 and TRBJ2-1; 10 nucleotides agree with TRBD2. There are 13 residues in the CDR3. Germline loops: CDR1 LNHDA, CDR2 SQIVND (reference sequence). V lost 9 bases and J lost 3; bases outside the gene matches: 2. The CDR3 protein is CASASGSYNEQFF. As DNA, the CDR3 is TGTGCCAGCGCTAGCGGGAGCTACAATGAGCAGTTCTTC.

In DNA, the CDR3 is TGTGCCAGCAGCAGCCCCCGGGTAGCGGGAGCGAAAGATACGCAGTATTTT. As protein: CASSSPRVAGAKDTQYF. The V gene is TRBV7-8, the J gene TRBJ2-3, with 9 nucleotides matching TRBD2. The CDR3 is 17 amino acids. Germline V gene data show CDR1 as SGHVS and CDR2 as FQNEAQ. The ends lost 5 bases at V and 5 bases at J; junction bases unmatched: 14.

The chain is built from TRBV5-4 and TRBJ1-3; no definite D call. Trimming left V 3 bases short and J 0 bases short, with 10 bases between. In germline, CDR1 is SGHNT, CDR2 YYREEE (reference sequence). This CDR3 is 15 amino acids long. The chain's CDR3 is CASSSLTDSGNTIYF. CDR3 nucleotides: TGTGCCAGCAGCTCGTTGACTGACTCTGGAAACACCATATATTTT.